In this sample, the clone carrying this T cell receptor (beta chain) turned up a few times. Antigen specificity is unknown. The data derive from a study of T cells after yellow fever vaccination. Study overall: Low-cell-number fractions underwent preparation using SMART-Seq v4 Ultra Low Input. General study points: It was a weaker secondary response, yet one that peaked faster, at day 5 versus 15. Boosting was followed by the reappearance of most primary-vaccination clones (less than 98% CD4, about 90% CD8).

V was pared by 3 bases and J by 4 bases, with 7 bases of the junction left unmatched. Looked up from germline, CDR1 is MNHEY and CDR2 is SVGEGT. CDR3 length: 16 amino acids. 5'RACE template switching produced TCR cDNA carrying a universal primer site and UMIs. TCRdb redid the calling of the 5' RACE reads with MiXCR, one entry per CDR3 protein. The data hold hundreds of thousands of distinct CDR3 sequences, with roughly an eighth observed a single time. The source is a man under 40 who received the YFV17D yellow fever vaccine. J is TRBJ1-5 and V is TRBV6-2 or TRBV6-3; 9 nucleotides match TRBD1. Sequencing was performed on PBMCs, taken on the day of the yellow fever booster vaccination. CDR3 DNA: TGTGCCAGCAGTTATTCCGGGACAGGGAGGAATCAGCCCCAGCATTTT. Translating it yields CASSYSGTGRNQPQHF.